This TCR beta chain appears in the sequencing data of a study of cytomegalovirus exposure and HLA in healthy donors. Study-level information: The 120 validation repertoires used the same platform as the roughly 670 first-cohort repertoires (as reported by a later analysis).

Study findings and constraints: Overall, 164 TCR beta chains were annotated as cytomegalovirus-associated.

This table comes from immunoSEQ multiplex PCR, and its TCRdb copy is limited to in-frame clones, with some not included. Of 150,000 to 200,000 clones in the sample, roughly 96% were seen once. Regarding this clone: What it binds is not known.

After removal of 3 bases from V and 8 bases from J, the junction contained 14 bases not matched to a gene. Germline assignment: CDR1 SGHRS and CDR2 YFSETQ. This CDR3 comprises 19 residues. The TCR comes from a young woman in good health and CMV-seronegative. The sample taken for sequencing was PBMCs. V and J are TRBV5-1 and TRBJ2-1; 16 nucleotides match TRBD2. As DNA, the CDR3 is TGCGCCAGCAGCTGGAGTCCGGGACTAGCGGGGGGGCCTAACTATGAGCAGTTCTTC. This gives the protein CASSWSPGLAGGPNYEQFF.